Each of the 28 T cell receptor beta chains below was sequenced from the same sample in a study of T cells after yellow fever vaccination. From the 5' RACE reads, TCRdb called clonotypes with MiXCR, one entry per CDR3 protein. Of approximately 550,000 distinct CDR3 sequences in the sample, over 15% were seen once. Sequenced material: PBMCs, taken 15 days after the yellow fever booster vaccination. The receptors come from a man aged 30 to 45 who received the YFV17D yellow fever vaccine.

This chain connects TRBV7-2 to TRBJ1-1; 8 bases map to TRBD1. Germline CDR1 is SGHTA and CDR2 is FQGNSA. CDR3 length: 13 amino acids. V lost 2 bases, J lost 10 bases, and 6 bases stayed unmatched. The CDR3 sequence: CASSLTGQGAAFF. The CDR3, as DNA: TGTGCCAGCAGCTTAACCGGACAGGGCGCAGCTTTCTTT.

The V call is TRBV2, the J call TRBJ1-6; 8 nucleotides line up with TRBD1. The V segment lost 4 bases and the J segment 7 bases; nucleotides outside the gene matches: 9. The CDR3 totals 16 residues. CDR1 SNHLY and CDR2 FYNNEI come from the germline V gene. The CDR3 loop is CASSAGGQGGNSPLHF. CDR3 coding DNA: TGTGCCAGCAGTGCCGGCGGACAGGGCGGCAATTCACCCCTCCACTTT.

The chain recombines TRBV6-2 or TRBV6-3 with TRBJ2-1; 7 nucleotides match TRBD2. Unmatched junction bases numbered 8, after V lost 7 bases and J lost 2 bases. In germline, CDR1 is MNHEY, CDR2 SVGEGT. This CDR3 is 15 amino acids long. The CDR3 nucleotides read TGTGCCAGCACCCTAAGCGGGATCCCCTACAATGAGCAGTTCTTC. Its protein is CASTLSGIPYNEQFF.

This clonotype was counted a few times. The CDR3 coding sequence is TGTGCCAGCAGTTACGTGACTAGCGGGACCGTCTCCTACGAGCAGTACTTC. Encoded protein: CASSYVTSGTVSYEQYF. The chain has TRBV6-2 or TRBV6-3 and TRBJ2-7, with 11 bases matching TRBD2. J was trimmed by 0 bases and V by 2 bases; bases with no gene match: 6. CDR3 size: 17 residues. The germline V gene encodes CDR1 MNHEY and CDR2 SVGEGT.

This clonotype turned up a few times. In DNA form, the CDR3 reads TGCGCCAGCAGTCCCTCGGGACGCCAAGAGACCCAGTACTTC. This encodes CASSPSGRQETQYF. The chain couples TRBV10-1 to TRBJ2-5; D tentatively fits TRBD1 or TRBD2 (5 bases each). Germline V gives CDR1 WNHNN, CDR2 SYGVQD (reference sequence). The CDR3 has 14 amino acids. V lost 5 bases and J 1 base, leaving 11 bases between the germline ends.

This chain links TRBV20-1 with TRBJ1-1; 8 bases line up with TRBD1. Germline V gene sequence: CDR1 DFQATT, CDR2 SNEGSKA (reference sequence). V gave up 6 bases and J gave up 3 bases; unmatched junction bases: 9. CDR3 size: 14 residues. The CDR3 spells CSARTGRRDTEAFF. CDR3 in DNA: TGCAGTGCCAGGACAGGGAGAAGGGACACTGAAGCTTTCTTT.

The chain combines TRBV15 with TRBJ2-1, with unresolved D. The CDR3 runs 12 residues. Germline V gene data show CDR1 as LNHNV and CDR2 as YYDKDF (reference sequence). Trimming pared 1 base from V and 7 bases from J, leaving 5 bases between. The CDR3 bases are TGTGCCACCAGCAGAGCAGAGAATGAGCAGTTCTTC. Protein product: CATSRAENEQFF. The whole variable domain, remainder taken from reference TRBV15 and TRBJ2-1, is DAMVIQNPRYQVTQFGKPVTLSCSQTLNHNVMYWYQQKSSQAPKLLFHYYDKDFNNEADTPDNFQSRRPNTSFCFLDIRSPGLGDTAMYLCATSRAENEQFFGPGTRLTVL.

The chain links TRBV7-2 to TRBJ2-3; TRBD2 matches 8 bases. The CDR3 extends over 16 amino acids. Per the germline V gene, CDR1 is SGHTA and CDR2 is FQGNSA. The J segment lost 4 bases and the V segment lost 2 bases, leaving 8 bases of the junction unmatched. CDR3: CASSLLAGRQADTQYF. DNA for the CDR3: TGTGCCAGCAGCTTATTAGCGGGGCGACAAGCAGATACGCAGTATTTT.

J is TRBJ2-1 and V is TRBV20-1; a weak D match, TRBD1 (6 bases). Germline values: CDR1 DFQATT, CDR2 SNEGSKA (reference sequence). Trimming stripped 6 bases from V and 5 bases from J, with 20 bases between. The CDR3 runs to 15 residues. The CDR3: CSANRPTGFHNEQFF. CDR3 DNA sequence: TGCAGTGCCAACCGCCCAACAGGGTTCCACAATGAGCAGTTCTTC.

This clonotype was observed a few times. The chain couples TRBV5-1 to TRBJ2-1; D gene ambiguous. The CDR3 covers 16 residues. CDR1 is SGHRS and CDR2 is YFSETQ in the germline V gene. The germline V and J ends were trimmed by 0 bases and 7 bases, with 17 bases remaining between them. The CDR3 loop is CASSLVGPPLRNEQFF. The CDR3 DNA reads TGCGCCAGCAGCTTGGTTGGGCCGCCCCTTCGGAATGAGCAGTTCTTC.

This chain connects TRBV20-1 to TRBJ2-7; 12 bases align to TRBD2. CDR3 length: 15 amino acids. With 3 bases clipped from V and 3 bases from J, the junction kept 6 bases outside the gene matches. The germline CDR1 and CDR2 sequences are DFQATT and SNEGSKA (reference sequence). As DNA, the CDR3 is TGCAGTGCTAGTCCGACTAGCGGGGGCATCTACGAGCAGTACTTC. Encoded protein: CSASPTSGGIYEQYF.

V is TRBV5-1 and J is TRBJ2-3; D perhaps matches TRBD2 (6 bases). V was shortened by 5 bases and J by 11 bases, with 15 bases between the two germline ends. Germline V gives CDR1 SGHRS, CDR2 YFSETQ. The CDR3 covers 12 residues. The CDR3 sequence: CASREEGRLQYF. The DNA for the CDR3 is TGCGCCAGCAGAGAGGAGGGTAGATTGCAGTATTTT.

This clonotype showed up just a few times. The chain links TRBV7-9 to TRBJ2-1; D unresolved. Per the germline V gene, CDR1 is SEHNR and CDR2 is FQNEAQ (reference sequence). CDR3 length: 15 amino acids. V shed 1 base and J shed 8 bases, with 15 bases lying between them. CDR3 protein: CASSLGPVSFYEQFF. CDR3 nucleotide sequence: TGTGCCAGCAGCTTAGGGCCAGTCTCATTCTATGAGCAGTTCTTC.

The V call is TRBV3-1, the J call TRBJ2-7; no clear D gene. The CDR3 extends over 14 amino acids. The V gene lost 3 bases and the J gene lost 3 bases, with 12 bases spanning the gap. Germline CDR1 LGHDT, CDR2 YNNKEL (reference sequence). In DNA form, the CDR3 reads TGTGCCAGCAGCCAGGACCCCGCAGGCTACGAGCAGTACTTC. This gives the protein CASSQDPAGYEQYF.

This clonotype was counted a few times. The chain couples TRBV5-6 to TRBJ2-4; D gene ambiguous. Trimming took 1 base from V and 0 from J, leaving 11 bases between them. CDR1 is SGHDT and CDR2 is YYEEEE in the germline V gene. This CDR3 has 16 amino acids. The CDR3 DNA follows: TGTGCCAGCAGCTTGTGGGAAGCTCTAGCCAAAAACATTCAGTACTTC. It is translated as CASSLWEALAKNIQYF.

This clonotype was counted a few times. The V gene is TRBV20-1, the J gene TRBJ2-2; tentatively, D is TRBD1 (5 bases). This CDR3 has 16 amino acids. Per germline, CDR1 DFQATT and CDR2 SNEGSKA (reference sequence). Trimming left V 2 bases short and J 1 base short, with 14 bases between. This chain's CDR3 is CSARFVWQGNTGELFF. The CDR3, as DNA: TGCAGTGCTAGATTCGTTTGGCAGGGGAACACCGGGGAGCTGTTTTTT.

This rearrangement joins TRBV20-1 to TRBJ2-5; D call uncertain. The CDR3 runs 11 residues. Germline V CDR1 and CDR2: DFQATT, SNEGSKA (reference sequence). V was clipped by 4 bases and J by 6 bases, with 9 bases between them. CDR3 region: CSATQRQTQYF. CDR3 sequence (DNA): TGCAGTGCTACCCAAAGGCAGACCCAGTACTTC.

This clonotype occurred a few times. The CDR3 DNA reads TGTGCCAGTACCGGGGGAGAGACAGATACGCAGTATTTT. It translates to CASTGGETDTQYF. V and J are TRBV19 and TRBJ2-3; D is possibly TRBD2 (6 bases). Germline CDR1 is LNHDA and CDR2 is SQIVND (reference sequence). Deletions cut 7 bases from V and 3 bases from J, with 11 bases between. CDR3 length equals 13 residues.

This clonotype has a single count. This chain connects TRBV20-1 to TRBJ2-1; D might be TRBD1 (6 bases). Germline V gene sequence: CDR1 DFQATT, CDR2 SNEGSKA (reference sequence). V lost 3 bases and J 4 bases, leaving 19 bases between the germline ends. The CDR3 consists of 16 residues. The CDR3 DNA reads as TGCAGTGCTAGCGCCCTTCCGGAAAGGGGGTACAATGAGCAGTTCTTC. Protein sequence: CSASALPERGYNEQFF.

The chain joins TRBV6-1 to TRBJ1-1; 8 bases fit TRBD1. Trimming cost V 6 bases and J 0 bases; bases outside gene matches: 9. The CDR3 length is 16 residues. In germline, CDR1 is MNHNS, CDR2 SASEGT. As DNA, the CDR3 is TGTGCCAGCAGGCGACTCAGGACAGGGATGAACACTGAAGCTTTCTTT. Residues: CASRRLRTGMNTEAFF.

This chain connects TRBV27 to TRBJ2-7, with 10 bases aligning to TRBD1. J gave up 6 bases and V 6 bases, and 5 bases lay outside the gene matches. The CDR3 extends over 13 amino acids. CDR1 and CDR2 from the germline V gene are MNHEY and SMNVEV (reference sequence). The CDR3 reads CASRRTGGFEQYF. The CDR3 DNA is TGTGCCAGCAGACGGACAGGGGGTTTCGAGCAGTACTTC.

This clonotype showed up just a few times. J is TRBJ2-2 and V is TRBV12-3 or TRBV12-4; 9 bases fit TRBD2. V was pared by 6 bases and J by 6 bases, with 8 bases of the junction left unmatched. This CDR3 spans 15 amino acids. Written as DNA, the CDR3 is TGTGCCAGCAGGCTAGCGGGGACTTACGCCGGGGAGCTGTTTTTT. It codes for CASRLAGTYAGELFF.

V usage is TRBV5-1 and J usage is TRBJ2-5, with 10 bases fitting TRBD2. The length of the CDR3 is 15 residues. Germline CDR1 is SGHRS and CDR2 is YFSETQ. Trimming took 4 bases from V and 0 from J; bases not matched to a gene: 3. The CDR3 protein is CASSVSGRYQETQYF. CDR3 nucleotide sequence: TGCGCCAGCAGCGTTAGCGGGAGGTACCAAGAGACCCAGTACTTC. Full variable domain (missing parts from reference TRBV5-1 and TRBJ2-5): KAGVTQTPRYLIKTRGQQVTLSCSPISGHRSVSWYQQTPGQGLQFLFEYFSETQRNKGNFPGRFSGRQFSNSRSEMNVSTLELGDSALYLCASSVSGRYQETQYFGPGTRLLVL.

This sequence joins TRBV12-3 or TRBV12-4 and TRBJ2-7; weak D call: TRBD2 (6 bases). The CDR3 is made up of 12 amino acids. The germline V and J ends were trimmed by 6 bases and 6 bases, with 12 bases remaining between them. The CDR3 DNA follows: TGTGCCAGCAGATCTACTAGCTCCGAGCAGTACTTC. It is translated as CASRSTSSEQYF.

In its sample, this clonotype was seen a few times. The chain carries TRBV20-1 and TRBJ2-7; TRBD2 matches at 13 bases. The length of the CDR3 is 15 residues. Germline V lookup: CDR1 DFQATT, CDR2 SNEGSKA (reference sequence). The V segment lost 3 bases and the J segment 5 bases; nucleotides outside the gene matches: 7. CDR3 loop: CSARVLAGGPNEQYF. Written as DNA, the CDR3 is TGCAGTGCTAGGGTACTAGCGGGAGGGCCAAACGAGCAGTACTTC.

This clonotype was seen a few times. The chain is built from TRBV7-9 and TRBJ2-1; 8 nucleotides agree with TRBD1. This CDR3 spans 13 amino acids. Germline V CDR1 and CDR2: SEHNR, FQNEAQ (reference sequence). Trimming cost V 4 bases and J 5 bases; bases outside gene matches: 1. This chain's CDR3 is CASSSTGDNEQFF. CDR3 DNA sequence: TGTGCCAGCAGCTCGACAGGGGACAATGAGCAGTTCTTC.

This clonotype was seen a handful of times. The chain recombines TRBV14 with TRBJ2-5, with D perhaps TRBD2 (5 bases). The CDR3 sequence is 14 residues long. Germline CDR1 and CDR2: SGHDN and FVKESK. Between the trimmed V and J ends, which lost 2 bases and 7 bases, there was a span of 14 bases. CDR3 in DNA: TGTGCCAGCAGCCAACCGCAACCCGGGGTGACCCAGTACTTC. Translated: CASSQPQPGVTQYF.

The chain employs TRBV29-1 and TRBJ2-3, with D perhaps matching TRBD1 or TRBD2 (5 bases each). From germline, CDR1 is SQVTM and CDR2 ANQGSEA. The CDR3 loop spans 12 amino acids. Between the trimmed V and J ends, which lost 4 bases and 2 bases, there was a span of 7 bases. The CDR3 coding sequence is TGCAGCGTTGTCGGGACCACAGATACGCAGTATTTT. This sequence encodes CSVVGTTDTQYF.